This T cell receptor beta chain stems from a study of blood T cell repertoires in COVID-19. About the research overall: Italy, Spain and the United States were the sources of the convalescent and acute COVID-19 samples. Sources were T cells, B-cell-depleted T cells, or PBMCs; the material itself was cDNA or gDNA.

This CDR3 is 15 amino acids long. Trimming pared 3 bases from V and 4 bases from J, leaving 14 bases between. CDR1 and CDR2 from the germline V gene are SGHRS and YFSETQ. Original data processing: Amplified reference gene primers provided the basis for estimating nucleated cell counts. Repertoires were generated with immunoSEQ multiplex PCR, while TCRdb's copy carries only in-frame clones and drops some. The DNA gave D and trimming, while V, J and clone size come from that table. This table has approximately 110,000 clones, 85% appearing once. This sequence was found in a human donor in a cohort sampled during active COVID-19. Sequencing was performed on peripheral blood. The chain uses TRBV5-1 and TRBJ2-1; weak D call: TRBD1 (6 bases). The CDR3 DNA is TGCGCCAGCAGCTCAGGGGTGGGGAAATACAATGAGCAGTTCTTC. It yields the protein CASSSGVGKYNEQFF.